Listed below are T cell receptor beta chains from one sample, sequenced in a study of blood T cell repertoires in COVID-19. This table comes from immunoSEQ multiplex PCR, and its TCRdb copy is limited to in-frame clones, with some not included. The sample consists of 150,000 or so clones, under 85% of them appearing once. The specimen sequenced was peripheral blood. These receptors were obtained from a human donor in a cohort sampled during active COVID-19. The CDR3 runs from the conserved cysteine through the conserved F or W. A D gene is named only where the DNA matches it firmly. Some rows mark clone size as missing; the rest say once, few, many or name a class of expanded clone.

TRBD2	TRBV6-5	TRBJ2-3	.	CATHLSGRTDTQYF	TGTGCCACTCACCTTAGCGGGAGGACTGATACGCAGTATTTT
.	TRBV7-3	TRBJ2-1	once	CASSFRRDVYNEQFF	TGTGCCAGCAGCTTTCGGCGGGACGTCTACAATGAGCAGTTCTTC
.	TRBV21-1	TRBJ2-7	.	CASSTRLGISYEQYF	TGTGCCAGCAGCACCCGACTCGGAATCTCCTACGAGCAGTACTTC
TRBD2	TRBV6-5	TRBJ2-5	.	CASSYGGVYAQETQYF	TGTGCCAGCAGTTACGGGGGGGTATACGCCCAAGAGACCCAGTACTTC
TRBD1	TRBV5-1	TRBJ2-1	.	CASSLEGPTGVRVNEQFF	TGCGCCAGCAGCTTGGAGGGCCCGACAGGGGTTAGGGTCAATGAGCAGTTCTTC
TRBD2	TRBV18	TRBJ2-3	.	CASSPLAGGPPDTQYF	TGTGCCAGCTCACCTCTAGCGGGAGGGCCGCCAGATACGCAGTATTTT
TRBD1	TRBV5-1	TRBJ1-3	.	CASSLVVPGQGTNTIYF	TGCGCCAGCAGCTTGGTGGTACCGGGACAGGGAACAAACACCATATATTTT
TRBD2	TRBV29-1	TRBJ2-3	.	CSARRAGVWGIRPDTQYF	TGCAGCGCCCGTCGGGCGGGAGTTTGGGGCATTCGGCCAGATACGCAGTATTTT
TRBD2	TRBV7-2	TRBJ2-1	.	CASSLGLAGVDEQFF	TGTGCCAGCAGCCTGGGACTAGCGGGAGTCGATGAGCAGTTCTTC
TRBD2	TRBV2	TRBJ2-1	.	CASSGRTSGRPADEQFF	TGTGCCAGCAGCGGAAGAACTAGCGGGAGGCCGGCAGATGAGCAGTTCTTC
.	TRBV5-8	TRBJ1-3	.	CASSRGGRVSSGNTIYF	TGTGCCAGCAGCCGGGGGGGCCGGGTGAGCTCTGGAAACACCATATATTTT
TRBD2	TRBV7-2	TRBJ2-1	.	CASREAGLAGEQFF	TGTGCCAGCAGGGAAGCGGGACTAGCGGGCGAGCAGTTCTTC
TRBD1	TRBV19	TRBJ2-7	once	CASSRSGQGASYEQYF	TGTGCCAGTAGTCGGTCGGGACAGGGGGCTTCCTACGAGCAGTACTTC
.	TRBV15	TRBJ2-3	.	CATSSRGEITDTQYF	TGTGCCACCAGCTCCCGGGGAGAAATCACAGATACGCAGTATTTT
TRBD1	TRBV12-3/TRBV12-4	TRBJ2-5	.	CASTQGFGTQYF	TGTGCCAGCACACAGGGGTTCGGGACCCAGTACTTC
.	TRBV19	TRBJ1-6	few	CASKSKAEGWSPLHF	TGTGCCAGTAAGTCGAAGGCTGAGGGCTGGTCACCCCTCCACTTT
TRBD2	TRBV28	TRBJ2-3	.	CASSSPGGREVGRITDTQYF	TGTGCCAGCAGTTCCCCGGGTGGGCGGGAGGTTGGCCGAATCACAGATACGCAGTATTTT
.	TRBV9	TRBJ1-2	once	CASSTGTYGYTF	TGTGCCAGCTCAACAGGGACCTATGGCTACACCTTC
.	TRBV5-6	TRBJ2-7	.	CASSLAGQQYEQYF	TGTGCCAGCAGCTTGGCCGGACAACAATACGAGCAGTACTTC
TRBD2	TRBV19	TRBJ2-3	.	CASSTRTSDTDTQYF	TGTGCCAGTAGTACCCGGACTAGCGACACAGATACGCAGTATTTT
TRBD2	TRBV12-3/TRBV12-4	TRBJ2-3	.	CASSLWTRDTQYF	TGTGCCAGCAGTTTGTGGACTAGGGATACGCAGTATTTT
TRBD1	TRBV7-3	TRBJ1-2	.	CASSRDRGRGYTF	TGTGCCAGCAGCCGAGACAGGGGGCGAGGCTACACCTTC
TRBD2	TRBV27	TRBJ2-7	.	CASSFGLAGAGEQYF	TGTGCCAGCAGCTTCGGACTAGCGGGAGCGGGGGAGCAGTACTTC
.	TRBV10-3	TRBJ1-5	.	CAIGGGSNQPQHF	TGTGCCATCGGGGGAGGGAGCAATCAGCCCCAGCATTTT
.	TRBV7-2	TRBJ2-6	.	CASSLGDRFSSGANVLTF	TGTGCCAGCAGCTTAGGAGACAGGTTTAGCTCTGGGGCCAACGTCCTGACTTTC
.	TRBV5-5	TRBJ2-1	.	CASSSGTLGDEQFF	TGTGCCAGCAGCTCCGGGACTTTGGGGGATGAGCAGTTCTTC
.	TRBV10-2	TRBJ2-1	.	CASSVFGRNEQFF	TGCGCCAGCAGTGTTTTCGGGAGAAATGAGCAGTTCTTC
TRBD1	TRBV6-5	TRBJ2-5	.	CASIRDRAQETQYF	TGTGCCAGCATCCGGGACAGGGCCCAAGAGACCCAGTACTTC
.	TRBV6-6	TRBJ2-2	.	CASRRSGELFF	TGTGCCAGCAGGCGGTCCGGGGAGCTGTTTTTT
TRBD1	TRBV7-9	TRBJ1-2	.	CASRAPDRENGYTF	TGTGCCAGCAGGGCTCCGGACAGGGAGAATGGCTACACCTTC
.	TRBV30	TRBJ2-2	.	CAWSVAGTGELFF	TGTGCCTGGAGTGTGGCGGGGACCGGGGAGCTGTTTTTT
TRBD2	TRBV5-1	TRBJ2-1	.	CASSPPREGRYNEQFF	TGCGCCAGCAGCCCTCCCCGGGAGGGGAGGTACAATGAGCAGTTCTTC
.	TRBV7-9	TRBJ2-3	.	CASSPGAGRQDTQYF	TGTGCCAGCAGCCCCGGGGCGGGGCGACAGGATACGCAGTATTTT
.	TRBV3-1/TRBV3-2	TRBJ2-3	.	CASSQVLPTQYF	TGTGCCAGCAGCCAAGTCCTCCCCACGCAGTATTTT
TRBD1	TRBV30	TRBJ2-5	.	CAWSRGQGVQETQYF	TGTGCCTGGAGTCGCGGACAGGGTGTGCAAGAGACCCAGTACTTC
.	TRBV5-6	TRBJ2-1	.	CASSSTYNEQFF	TGTGCCAGCAGCTCAACCTACAATGAGCAGTTCTTC
TRBD1	TRBV4-1	TRBJ1-6	.	CASSLDRANSPLHF	TGCGCCAGCAGCTTGGACAGGGCTAATTCACCCCTCCACTTT
TRBD1	TRBV19	TRBJ1-5	few	CASTRDRSNQPQHF	TGTGCCAGTACCCGGGACAGGAGCAATCAGCCCCAGCATTTT
TRBD1	TRBV12-3/TRBV12-4	TRBJ1-2	.	CASSLTGDRGYTF	TGTGCCAGCAGTTTGACAGGGGATAGGGGCTACACCTTC
TRBD1	TRBV29-1	TRBJ2-2	.	CSVLPGQGGTGELFF	TGCAGCGTTCTTCCCGGACAGGGTGGCACCGGGGAGCTGTTTTTT